One sample yielded the 9 T cell receptor beta chains listed below, sequenced in a study of T-cell memory formation after mild COVID-19. Each CDR3 protein gets one entry after TCRdb re-called the 5' RACE reads with MiXCR. The data contain hundreds of thousands of distinct CDR3 sequences, 20% to 25% of them singletons. Input material: PBMCs or a T cell subset sorted from them (not recorded which). The receptors come from an adult woman who had mild COVID-19 (a few samples of this study predate the infection). Cell type and time point are not known.

In its sample, this clonotype was seen a few times. This chain connects TRBV5-1 to TRBJ2-5; 9 bases fit TRBD1. J lost 3 bases, V lost 2 bases, and 2 bases had no gene match. This CDR3 is 14 amino acids long. CDR1 is SGHRS, CDR2 YFSETQ, per germline. The CDR3 sequence: CASSFGTGKETQYF. Written as DNA, the CDR3 is TGCGCCAGCAGCTTCGGGACAGGGAAAGAGACCCAGTACTTC. Based on the CDR3 plus reference TRBV5-1 and TRBJ2-5, the full variable domain is KAGVTQTPRYLIKTRGQQVTLSCSPISGHRSVSWYQQTPGQGLQFLFEYFSETQRNKGNFPGRFSGRQFSNSRSEMNVSTLELGDSALYLCASSFGTGKETQYFGPGTRLLVL.

The J gene is TRBJ2-1, the V gene TRBV24-1, with D perhaps matching TRBD2 (6 bases). The germline CDR1 and CDR2 sequences are KGHDR and SFDVKD. The CDR3 totals 16 residues. V lost 3 bases and J 0 bases, leaving 11 bases between the germline ends. CDR3 bases: TGTGCCACCAGTGATACTGGACTACGCTCCTACAATGAGCAGTTCTTC. It translates to CATSDTGLRSYNEQFF.

This clonotype showed up just a few times. The J gene is TRBJ1-1, the V gene TRBV18; 10 nucleotides line up with TRBD1. The trim removed 3 bases at V and 7 bases at J, leaving 2 bases unmatched. The CDR3 length is 13 residues. Germline V gene sequence: CDR1 KGHSH, CDR2 LQKENI. The CDR3 DNA sequence: TGTGCCAGCTCACCGGACAGGGGGAATGAAGCTTTCTTT. It translates to CASSPDRGNEAFF.

This clonotype was recorded a few times. This chain connects TRBV6-2 or TRBV6-3 to TRBJ2-7; 7 bases map to TRBD1. CDR3 length: 16 residues. With 2 bases clipped from V and 5 bases from J, the junction kept 12 bases outside the gene matches. In germline, CDR1 is MNHEY, CDR2 SVGEGT. CDR3 sequence reads: CASSYRGPPAPNEQYF. CDR3 in DNA: TGTGCCAGCAGTTACAGGGGGCCCCCCGCACCGAACGAGCAGTACTTC.

The rearrangement joins TRBV7-2 to TRBJ1-2, with 8 bases identical to TRBD1. The ends lost 1 base at V and 8 bases at J; junction bases unmatched: 9. Germline CDR1 reads SGHTA; CDR2 reads FQGNSA. The CDR3 is 15 residues long. The CDR3 protein is CASSLETGERGGYTF. The CDR3 region has the DNA TGTGCCAGCAGCTTAGAGACAGGGGAACGAGGCGGCTACACCTTC.

V usage is TRBV2 and J usage is TRBJ2-1, with D possibly being TRBD2 (5 bases). CDR3 length equals 10 residues. The germline V and J ends were trimmed by 3 bases and 15 bases, with 9 bases remaining between them. The germline gives CDR1 SNHLY, CDR2 FYNNEI. The CDR3 reads CASSESSPFF. DNA of the CDR3: TGTGCCAGCAGTGAGTCTAGCCCGTTCTTC.

This chain links TRBV24-1 with TRBJ2-3; the D is unclear. The CDR3 covers 15 residues. Germline values: CDR1 KGHDR, CDR2 SFDVKD. V shed 3 bases and J shed 5 bases, with 14 bases lying between them. CDR3 protein: CATSDTDIRKDTQYF. CDR3 nucleotides: TGTGCCACCAGTGATACAGACATTCGGAAAGATACGCAGTATTTT.

The gene calls are TRBV12-3 or TRBV12-4 and TRBJ2-3; 7 nucleotides line up with TRBD2. V was pared by 3 bases and J by 0 bases, with 15 bases of the junction left unmatched. CDR3 size: 19 residues. The CDR3 loop reads CASSFGRFRGGASTDTQYF. The CDR3 region has the DNA TGTGCCAGCAGTTTTGGTCGATTTCGCGGGGGAGCTAGCACAGATACGCAGTATTTT.

This clonotype showed up just a few times. This sequence joins TRBV12-3 or TRBV12-4 and TRBJ1-2; D is unresolved. The CDR3 covers 14 residues. Trimming took 6 bases from V and 7 from J, leaving 18 bases between them. The CDR3 nucleotides are TGTGCCAGCAGGGCCAGGACGGCTGGGGTTGGCTACACCTTC. It translates to CASRARTAGVGYTF.